These 9 T cell receptor beta chains came from one sample sequenced in a study of shared T cell receptors in the human thymus. Here immunoSEQ multiplex PCR was the method, and the copy in TCRdb shows in-frame clones only, minus some. The table has a few hundred thousand clones, more than 85% seen once. The sample comprised thymocytes. The receptors were sampled from a human donor.

Comments on this clone: An end of the junction differs from the germline gene, which may be a read error. V gene TRBV5-6 combines with J gene TRBJ2-4; 15 nucleotides match TRBD2. Per germline, CDR1 SGHDT and CDR2 YYEEEE. The CDR3 sequence is 13 residues long. The CDR3 DNA is TGTGCCAGCAGCCCCGATGGACTAGCGGGAGGGGACTTC. It encodes CASSPDGLAGGDF.

The V gene is TRBV6-6, the J gene TRBJ1-1; perhaps TRBD1 as D (6 bases). Trimming shortened V by 7 bases and J by 3 bases, and 15 bases separated the two germline ends. The CDR3 loop spans 14 amino acids. CDR1 and CDR2 from the germline V gene are MNHNY and SVGAGI (reference sequence). CDR3 sequence reads: CASMKGVSDTEAFF. CDR3 in DNA: TGTGCCAGCATGAAGGGGGTATCCGACACTGAAGCTTTCTTT.

The CDR3 DNA sequence: TGTGCCAGCACGCACAAGAAGCGGGGGAACACTGAAGCTTTCTTT. This translates into CASTHKKRGNTEAFF. The rearrangement joins TRBV6-5 to TRBJ1-1; D remains ambiguous. This CDR3 contains 15 residues. V dropped 7 bases and J dropped 1 base, with 16 bases sitting between them. Germline V gene sequence: CDR1 MNHEY, CDR2 SVGAGI.

A word on this clone: One end of the junction fails to match germline, which may point to a read error. The chain couples TRBV11-2 to TRBJ1-3, with 8 bases aligning to TRBD1. The V gene's germline CDR1 is SGHAT and CDR2 FQNNGV. The CDR3 covers 13 residues. This chain's CDR3 is CASSPKGLGQADF. The CDR3 DNA reads as TGTGCCAGCAGCCCTAAAGGACTGGGACAGGCCGATTTT.

This chain links TRBV18 with TRBJ1-4; tentatively, D is TRBD1 (6 bases). This CDR3 has 16 residues. Germline CDR1 reads KGHSH; CDR2 reads LQKENI. Trimming pared 8 bases from V and 0 bases from J, leaving 16 bases between. Here the CDR3 DNA reads TGTGCCAGCCTCAAGGACAGAACCGCAACTAATGAAAAACTGTTTTTT. Amino acids: CASLKDRTATNEKLFF.

This clone was picked up one time. V gene TRBV28 combines with J gene TRBJ2-7, with D possibly TRBD1 on 5 matching bases. Looked up from germline, CDR1 is MDHEN and CDR2 is SYDVKM. The CDR3 extends over 19 amino acids. With 3 bases removed from V and 3 bases from J, the gap between germline ends came to 27 bases. This CDR3 reads CASSFQGRVGAFLFYEQYF. In DNA form, the CDR3 reads TGTGCCAGCAGTTTCCAGGGTAGGGTAGGGGCCTTTCTTTTCTACGAGCAGTACTTC.

The chain is built from TRBV10-3 and TRBJ1-2, with D hard to call. The CDR3 extends over 11 amino acids. Trimming shortened V by 10 bases and J by 5 bases, and 11 bases separated the two germline ends. Germline CDR1 ENHRY, CDR2 SYGVKD. In nucleotides, the CDR3 is TGTGCCACGGTGGCAAATTATGGCTACACCTTC. It yields the protein CATVANYGYTF.

J is TRBJ1-2 and V is TRBV27; 9 bases match TRBD1. V dropped 5 bases and J dropped 6; count of bases not matched to a gene: 7. Germline loops: CDR1 MNHEY, CDR2 SMNVEV (reference sequence). CDR3 length: 14 amino acids. The chain's CDR3 is CASSHRGRIHGYTF. The CDR3 DNA sequence: TGTGCCAGCAGTCACAGGGGGCGCATCCATGGCTACACCTTC.

The chain couples TRBV7-3 to TRBJ1-2; weak D call: TRBD1 (5 bases). The CDR3 sequence is 16 residues long. V was pared by 1 base and J by 0 bases, with 12 bases between. CDR1 is SGHTA, CDR2 FQGTGA, per germline. The CDR3 region has the DNA TGTGCCAGCAGCTTAAAAGGGACGTTAGCTAACTATGGCTACACCTTC. It encodes CASSLKGTLANYGYTF.